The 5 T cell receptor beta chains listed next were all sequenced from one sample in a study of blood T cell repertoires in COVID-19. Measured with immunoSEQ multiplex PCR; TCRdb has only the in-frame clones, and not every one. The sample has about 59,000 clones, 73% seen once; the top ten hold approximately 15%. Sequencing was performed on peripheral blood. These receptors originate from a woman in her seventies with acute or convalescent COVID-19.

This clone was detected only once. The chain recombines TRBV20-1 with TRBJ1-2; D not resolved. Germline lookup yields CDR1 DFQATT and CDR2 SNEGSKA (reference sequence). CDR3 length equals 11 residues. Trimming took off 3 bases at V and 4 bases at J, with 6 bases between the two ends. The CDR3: CSASVLYGYTF. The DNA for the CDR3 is TGCAGTGCTAGTGTCCTCTATGGCTACACCTTC.

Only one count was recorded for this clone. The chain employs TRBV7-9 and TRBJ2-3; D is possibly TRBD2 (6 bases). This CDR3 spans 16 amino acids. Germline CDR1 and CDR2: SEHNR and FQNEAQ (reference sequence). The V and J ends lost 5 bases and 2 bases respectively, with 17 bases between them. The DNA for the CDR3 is TGTGCCAGCAGCGCCACCGGGACTCTCCACACAGATACGCAGTATTTT. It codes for CASSATGTLHTDTQYF.

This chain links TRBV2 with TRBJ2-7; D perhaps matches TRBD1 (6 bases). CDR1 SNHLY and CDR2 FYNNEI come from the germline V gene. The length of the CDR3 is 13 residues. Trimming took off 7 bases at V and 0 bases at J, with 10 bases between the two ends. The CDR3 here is CASTRTASYEQYF. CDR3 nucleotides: TGTGCCAGCACCCGGACAGCCTCCTACGAGCAGTACTTC.

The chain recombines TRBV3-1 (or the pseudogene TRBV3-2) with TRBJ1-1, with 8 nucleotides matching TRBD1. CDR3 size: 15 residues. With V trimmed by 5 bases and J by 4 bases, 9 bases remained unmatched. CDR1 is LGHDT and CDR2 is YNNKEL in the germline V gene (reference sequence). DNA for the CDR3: TGTGCCAGCAGCTTTCAGGGGGCAGTCGCCACTGAAGCTTTCTTT. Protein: CASSFQGAVATEAFF.

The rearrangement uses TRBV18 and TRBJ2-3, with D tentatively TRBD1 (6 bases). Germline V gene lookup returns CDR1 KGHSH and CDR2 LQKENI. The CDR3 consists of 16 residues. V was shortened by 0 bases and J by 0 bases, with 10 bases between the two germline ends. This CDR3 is CASSPPGAPSTDTQYF. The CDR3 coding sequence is TGTGCCAGCTCACCACCGGGGGCGCCTAGCACAGATACGCAGTATTTT.